The rows below give T cell receptor beta chains drawn from one sample of a study of human T cells and chemical hapten exposure. TCRdb redid the calling of the RACE reads with MiXCR, one entry per CDR3 protein. The repertoire has 45,000 to 60,000 distinct CDR3 sequences, roughly 9.9% of them found once; the top ten carry 11% to 15%. This sample comprised whole blood, obtained in connection with sensitization to the hapten diphenylcyclopropenone (DPC). These receptors all stem from a woman in her thirties or forties with alopecia areata. Some clones in this sample may be carry-over from other donors' samples. The CDR3 runs from the conserved cysteine through the conserved F or W. A D gene is named only where the DNA matches it firmly. Not all rows give a size; the values are once, few, many and, for expanded clones, a class.

clone_size	v_call	j_call	d_call	cdr3_nt	cdr3_aa
-	TRBV27	TRBJ2-7	-	TGTGCCAGCAGTTCATCGGAAATAGGTGACCTATCCTACGAGCAGTACTTC	CASSSSEIGDLSYEQYF
few	TRBV7-2	TRBJ2-7	TRBD1	TGTGCCAGCAGCTCCCCCTCGAGGGGGCTGAATAACGAGCAGTACTTC	CASSSPSRGLNNEQYF
many	TRBV3-1	TRBJ2-2	-	TGTGCCAGCAGCCAAGGGCGGACCGGGGAGCTGTTTTTT	CASSQGRTGELFF
many	TRBV6-5	TRBJ2-3	TRBD2	TGTGCCAGCACCCGACTAGCGGGAGGACCCACAGATACGCAGTATTTT	CASTRLAGGPTDTQYF
many	TRBV28	TRBJ2-5	-	TGTGCCAGCAGTTGGGAGGGGGGACCTCAAGAGACCCAGTACTTC	CASSWEGGPQETQYF
many	TRBV13	TRBJ1-1	-	TGTGCCAGCAGCCCAGGGGCTCGGAACACTGAAGCTTTCTTT	CASSPGARNTEAFF
many	TRBV5-1	TRBJ2-2	TRBD1	TGCGCCAGCAGCGAGGGACAGGGGACCGGGGAGCTGTTTTTT	CASSEGQGTGELFF
many	TRBV18	TRBJ2-1	TRBD1	TGTGCCAGCTCACTCGGGACAGGGGGAGTAAATGAGCAGTTCTTC	CASSLGTGGVNEQFF
many	TRBV6-2/TRBV6-3	TRBJ1-6	TRBD1	TGTGCCAGCAGAATAACGACCAGGGGGCATCCCCTCCACTTT	CASRITTRGHPLHF
many	TRBV10-3	TRBJ1-6	-	TGTGCCACCGACACTGGGAATTCACCCCTCCACTTT	CATDTGNSPLHF
many	TRBV5-1	TRBJ1-6	-	TGCGCCAGCAGCTTGTTCCCGATAACCTATAATTCACCCCTCCACTTT	CASSLFPITYNSPLHF
many	TRBV18	TRBJ1-6	-	TGTGCCAGCTCACCACCTAATTCACCCCTCCACTTT	CASSPPNSPLHF
-	TRBV7-8	TRBJ2-5	-	TGTGCCAGCAGCTTAGCGGGGGGTGTCCAAGAGACCCAGTACTTC	CASSLAGGVQETQYF
-	TRBV29-1	TRBJ1-2	TRBD1	TGCAGCGCGCAGGGGGCGCTTAACTATGGCTACACCTTC	CSAQGALNYGYTF
few	TRBV5-1	TRBJ1-1	-	TGCGCCAGCAGTGATGGGAGGGGTTTGAACACTGAAGCTTTCTTT	CASSDGRGLNTEAFF
many	TRBV5-1	TRBJ2-5	-	TGCGCCAGCAGCTTACAGCAAGAGACCCAGTACTTC	CASSLQQETQYF
many	TRBV30	TRBJ2-7	-	TGTGCCTGGAGTGTAGGTTCGGGGTACGGCTCCTACGAGCAGTACTTC	CAWSVGSGYGSYEQYF
many	TRBV11-2	TRBJ2-5	TRBD2	TGTGCCAGCAGCTATAGCGGGGTAGACCAAGAGACCCAGTACTTC	CASSYSGVDQETQYF
few	TRBV7-2	TRBJ2-7	-	TGTGCCAGCAGCTTAGGGCGCGGAGTCTCCTACGAGCAGTACTTC	CASSLGRGVSYEQYF
-	TRBV29-1	TRBJ2-7	-	TGCAGCGTTGAGGGATACGAGCAGTACTTC	CSVEGYEQYF
-	TRBV11-3	TRBJ2-7	-	TGTGCCAGCAGCCCGACTACAGGATACTACGAGCAGTACTTC	CASSPTTGYYEQYF
many	TRBV28	TRBJ1-1	-	TGTGCCAGCCATGGACGGGGGTTGAACACTGAAGCTTTCTTT	CASHGRGLNTEAFF
-	TRBV9	TRBJ2-3	-	TGTGCCAGCAGCCAGACCCTTCGAGGCCCAGATACGCAGTATTTT	CASSQTLRGPDTQYF
-	TRBV6-2/TRBV6-3	TRBJ2-5	-	TGTGCCAGCAGTTACTCGAGGCGGGAGACCCAGTACTTC	CASSYSRRETQYF
few	TRBV4-1	TRBJ2-7	TRBD1	TGCGCCAGCAGCCAAGATTGGGGACAGGGTTCTCAGCAGTACTTC	CASSQDWGQGSQQYF
many	TRBV18	TRBJ1-1	-	TGTGCCAGCTCACCACCGCATCCTCTTGGGCCGATAAACACTGAAGCTTTCTTT	CASSPPHPLGPINTEAFF